Listed below are T cell receptor beta chains from one sample, sequenced in a study of T cell responses to AZD1222 COVID-19 vaccine. Libraries were prepared by immunoSEQ multiplex PCR; TCRdb keeps only in-frame clonotypes and omits some of them. The repertoire holds over 130,000 clones, roughly 93% seen once, with 9.3% in the top ten. The starting material was peripheral blood, obtained 28 days after the second AZD1222 dose. The receptors shown here come from an adult who received the AZD1222 COVID-19 vaccine. CDR3s include the opening cysteine and the closing phenylalanine or tryptophan. D genes are given only for firm matches. Only part of the rows carry a size: once, few, many, or a class if the clone is expanded.

d_call	v_call	j_call	clone_size	cdr3_nt	cdr3_aa
NA	TRBV28	TRBJ1-1	NA	TGTGCCAGCACTTTAGGAGGGAACACTGAAGCTTTCTTT	CASTLGGNTEAFF
TRBD2	TRBV9	TRBJ2-1	NA	TGTGCCAGCAGCGCGAGCGGGGGGACAATCTCCTACAATGAGCAGTTCTTC	CASSASGGTISYNEQFF
TRBD2	TRBV19	TRBJ2-1	NA	TGTGCCAGTAGTCGGACTAGCGTAAGTAATGAGCAGTTCTTC	CASSRTSVSNEQFF
NA	TRBV7-9	TRBJ2-2	NA	TGTGCCAGCAGCAAAGGCCAGAGCGGCGGGGAGCTGTTTTTT	CASSKGQSGGELFF
NA	TRBV3-1/TRBV3-2	TRBJ1-2	NA	TGTGCCAGCAGCCAAGTGGCAGGGCGTGCCTATGGCTACACCTTC	CASSQVAGRAYGYTF
NA	TRBV5-4	TRBJ1-1	once	TGTGCCAGCAGCCGAAACACTGAAGCTTTCTTT	CASSRNTEAFF
NA	TRBV28	TRBJ1-1	NA	TGTGCCAGCAGCATTACAGGATTAGAGACTGAAGCTTTCTTT	CASSITGLETEAFF
NA	TRBV6-5	TRBJ1-2	NA	TGTGCCAGCAGTTCCCGCTTAAATGGCTACACCTTC	CASSSRLNGYTF
NA	TRBV5-5	TRBJ1-3	few	TGTGCCAGCAGCCCGATCAACGGTCCCTCTGGAAACACCATATATTTT	CASSPINGPSGNTIYF
NA	TRBV18	TRBJ1-1	NA	TGTGCCAGCTCACCAGACAGTACCACTGAAGCTTTCTTT	CASSPDSTTEAFF
TRBD1	TRBV29-1	TRBJ1-2	NA	TGCAGCGTTGGGGACAGGGCGGGTGGCTACACCTTC	CSVGDRAGGYTF
TRBD1	TRBV2	TRBJ1-1	NA	TGTGCCAGCAGTGAACAGGGGGCCGCTGAAGCTTTCTTT	CASSEQGAAEAFF